Listed below are T cell receptor beta chains from one sample, sequenced in a study of regulatory T cells in long-lasting Graves disease. One entry per CDR3 protein, called by TCRdb with MiXCR from the multiplex PCR reads. The data contain around 500,000 distinct CDR3 sequences, 15% to 20% of them seen just once; the ten biggest clones take up 20% to 25%. Another study also made use of these data, one on T cells in Graves' hyperthyroidism and ophthalmopathy.

This specimen was peripheral blood mononuclear cells (PBMCs), taken at new diagnosis, from a patient treated with antithyroid drugs. The receptors come from a woman between 40 and 65 years old with Graves disease. Each CDR3 is given without its conserved first and last residue. Each record gives: J gene, CDR3 length, V gene, CDR3 protein.

J gene: TRBJ2-5
CDR3 length: 14
V gene: TRBV7-2
CDR3 protein: ASSLGSGGVQETQY

J gene: TRBJ2-1
CDR3 length: 11
V gene: TRBV6-1
CDR3 protein: ASREGQYNEQF

J gene: TRBJ1-3
CDR3 length: 13
V gene: TRBV12-3/TRBV12-4
CDR3 protein: ASSDRGNSGNTIY

J gene: TRBJ2-5
CDR3 length: 13
V gene: TRBV6-1
CDR3 protein: ASRLSTGIGETQY

J gene: TRBJ1-3
CDR3 length: 17
V gene: TRBV9
CDR3 protein: ASSAHLGATERSGNTIY

J gene: TRBJ1-2
CDR3 length: 11
V gene: TRBV27
CDR3 protein: ASTNDRNYGYT

J gene: TRBJ1-6
CDR3 length: 12
V gene: TRBV19
CDR3 protein: ASSMGQLASPLN

J gene: TRBJ2-1
CDR3 length: 11
V gene: TRBV5-4
CDR3 protein: ASSLIWGNEQF

J gene: TRBJ1-4
CDR3 length: 11
V gene: TRBV6-1
CDR3 protein: ASRTGGNEKLF

J gene: TRBJ2-7
CDR3 length: 15
V gene: TRBV15
CDR3 protein: ATSRGRDGSVSYEQY

J gene: TRBJ2-5
CDR3 length: 11
V gene: TRBV2
CDR3 protein: ASSAQERRTQY

J gene: TRBJ1-2
CDR3 length: 11
V gene: TRBV6-5
CDR3 protein: ASSSRDSYGYT

J gene: TRBJ1-3
CDR3 length: 11
V gene: TRBV28
CDR3 protein: ASRGAIGNTIY

J gene: TRBJ2-3
CDR3 length: 12
V gene: TRBV5-1
CDR3 protein: ASSLEGTVRTQY

J gene: TRBJ2-1
CDR3 length: 13
V gene: TRBV4-2
CDR3 protein: ASSQGGGEDNEQF

J gene: TRBJ2-2
CDR3 length: 14
V gene: TRBV19
CDR3 protein: ASSRPQSLNTGELF

J gene: TRBJ2-5
CDR3 length: 12
V gene: TRBV18
CDR3 protein: ASSPPNIEETQY

J gene: TRBJ1-5
CDR3 length: 14
V gene: TRBV6-2/TRBV6-3
CDR3 protein: ASRGPGDLWNQPQH

J gene: TRBJ1-6
CDR3 length: 12
V gene: TRBV2
CDR3 protein: ASSDRTWDSPLH

J gene: TRBJ1-4
CDR3 length: 12
V gene: TRBV6-2/TRBV6-3
CDR3 protein: ASSESGGNEKLF

J gene: TRBJ1-2
CDR3 length: 15
V gene: TRBV27
CDR3 protein: ASSTLYPDTTNYGYT